What follows are 18 T cell receptor beta chains derived from one specimen sequenced in a study of T-cell reconstitution after alpha-beta-depleted transplantation in children. Unique molecular identifiers were used to barcode this TCRbeta library. One entry per CDR3 protein results from TCRdb running MiXCR on the PCR reads. Found here are about 370,000 distinct CDR3 sequences, about 20% of them singletons; the top ten hold 3% to 4%. The sequencing here drew on PBMCs from the stem cell graft donor, taken from the stem cell graft. The receptors derive from a human donor who donated a stem cell graft to a child with acute myeloid leukemia.

CDR3: CSARRAGSSYNEQFF. The CDR3 nucleotides read TGCAGTGCTAGAAGAGCGGGAAGCTCCTACAATGAGCAGTTCTTC. The V gene is TRBV20-1, the J gene TRBJ2-1; 7 nucleotides agree with TRBD2. This CDR3 comprises 15 residues. J gave up 0 bases and V 2 bases, and 4 bases lay outside the gene matches. Germline CDR1 and CDR2: DFQATT and SNEGSKA (reference sequence).

The chain has TRBV30 and TRBJ2-5, with D perhaps being TRBD1 or TRBD2 (6 bases each). The CDR3 contains 14 residues. CDR1 GTSNPN and CDR2 SVGIG come from the germline V gene (reference sequence). V gave up 5 bases and J gave up 5 bases, with 18 bases separating them. This CDR3 reads CAWGWGAGFETQYF. CDR3 sequence (DNA): TGTGCCTGGGGGTGGGGGGCAGGGTTTGAGACCCAGTACTTC.

V gene TRBV7-9 combines with J gene TRBJ2-3; 7 bases fit TRBD2. V shed 1 base and J 2 bases; nucleotides not matched to a gene: 9. CDR1 SEHNR and CDR2 FQNEAQ come from the germline V gene (reference sequence). The CDR3 length is 17 residues. The CDR3 sequence: CASSLDPGAGNTDTQYF. The CDR3 coding sequence is TGTGCCAGCAGCTTAGATCCGGGAGCGGGGAACACAGATACGCAGTATTTT.

The V call is TRBV7-2, the J call TRBJ2-2; D is possibly TRBD2 (5 bases). Per germline, CDR1 SGHTA and CDR2 FQGNSA. Deletions cut 3 bases from V and 2 bases from J, with 13 bases between. This CDR3 has 16 amino acids. The CDR3 sequence is CASSFSTNYNTGELFF. CDR3 bases: TGTGCCAGCAGCTTCTCGACTAACTATAACACCGGGGAGCTGTTTTTT.

This clonotype was seen many times. The chain is built from TRBV20-1 and TRBJ2-1; the match to TRBD2 covers 9 bases. Germline CDR1 DFQATT, CDR2 SNEGSKA (reference sequence). CDR3 length equals 17 residues. Trimming at V came to 0 bases and at J to 7 bases, leaving 13 bases not matched to a gene. CDR3 DNA: TGCAGTGCTAGAGAACCCCTCTTTAGCGGGAGAGGTAATGAGCAGTTCTTC. It codes for CSAREPLFSGRGNEQFF.

J is TRBJ2-1 and V is TRBV5-1; no definite D call. The CDR3 length is 14 residues. The ends were cut back, 4 bases at V and 2 bases at J, with 10 bases in the middle. Germline values: CDR1 SGHRS, CDR2 YFSETQ. CDR3 sequence: CASSPTTPYNEQFF. CDR3 in DNA: TGCGCCAGCAGCCCTACGACCCCCTACAATGAGCAGTTCTTC.

There are a few counts of this clonotype. The genes are TRBV20-1 and TRBJ2-1; 7 bases are a match to TRBD2. The J segment lost 6 bases and the V segment lost 0 bases, leaving 8 bases of the junction unmatched. The CDR3 is 15 residues long. Germline CDR1 and CDR2: DFQATT and SNEGSKA (reference sequence). The CDR3 reads CSARDRGGSPNEQFF. The CDR3 DNA is TGCAGTGCTAGAGATCGGGGCGGGAGTCCCAATGAGCAGTTCTTC.

There are a few counts of this clonotype. The chain has TRBV2 and TRBJ1-1; TRBD1 agrees at 8 bases. J was trimmed by 5 bases and V by 3 bases; bases with no gene match: 5. The CDR3 has 14 residues. In germline, CDR1 is SNHLY, CDR2 FYNNEI. As DNA, the CDR3 is TGTGCCAGCAGTGAGGGACAGGATGGGACTGAAGCTTTCTTT. Protein sequence: CASSEGQDGTEAFF.

The table lists this clonotype with a count of one. The CDR3 region is CATSREGLFSYEQYF. CDR3 DNA: TGTGCCACCAGCAGAGAGGGACTTTTCTCCTACGAGCAGTACTTC. The chain recombines TRBV15 with TRBJ2-7; maybe TRBD2 (6 bases). V was pared by 0 bases and J by 0 bases, with 9 bases between. This CDR3 has 15 residues. Looked up from germline, CDR1 is LNHNV and CDR2 is YYDKDF (reference sequence).

V is TRBV29-1 and J is TRBJ2-3; maybe TRBD1 (5 bases). This CDR3 spans 13 amino acids. Germline-derived CDR1 and CDR2 are SQVTM and ANQGSEA. Trimming shortened V by 7 bases and J by 0 bases, and 11 bases separated the two germline ends. CDR3 protein: CSAGRASTDTQYF. CDR3 bases: TGCAGCGCCGGCAGGGCCAGCACAGATACGCAGTATTTT.

This clonotype was counted between two and nine times. The chain combines TRBV15 with TRBJ2-3; the D is unclear. Between the trimmed V and J ends, which lost 0 bases and 1 base, there was a span of 8 bases. Germline V gives CDR1 LNHNV, CDR2 YYDKDF (reference sequence). CDR3 size: 15 residues. CDR3 coding DNA: TGTGCCACCAGCAGAGATCTTCCGGGCACAGATACGCAGTATTTT. Protein sequence: CATSRDLPGTDTQYF.

Only a few counts were recorded for this clonotype. The chain combines TRBV2 with TRBJ2-7; D may correspond to TRBD1 or TRBD2 (5 bases each). Germline-derived CDR1 and CDR2 are SNHLY and FYNNEI. The germline V and J ends were trimmed by 5 bases and 6 bases, with 11 bases remaining between them. The CDR3 runs to 12 residues. CDR3 in DNA: TGTGCCAGCAGTCAAGGGACGGGCGAGCAGTACTTC. It yields the protein CASSQGTGEQYF.

This clonotype was recorded many times. The gene calls are TRBV29-1 and TRBJ2-1, with D possibly called TRBD1 or TRBD2 (5 bases each). Germline V gene sequence: CDR1 SQVTM, CDR2 ANQGSEA. This CDR3 region has 12 residues. The CDR3 sequence is CSAGTLSREQFF. CDR3 bases: TGCAGTGCCGGGACCCTGAGTCGTGAGCAGTTCTTC.

The CDR3 DNA sequence: TGTGCCAGCTCACCACTACGGATCAATCAGCCCCAGCATTTT. Residues: CASSPLRINQPQHF. The J gene is TRBJ1-5, the V gene TRBV18; D is unclear. Germline CDR1 is KGHSH and CDR2 is LQKENI. The CDR3 sequence is 14 residues long. Trimming removed 1 base at V and 3 bases at J, with 7 bases between.

CDR3 sequence (DNA): TGCGCCAGCAGCCAAGGGGGGTTGGGTACAGATACGCAGTATTTT. Translation gives CASSQGGLGTDTQYF. The V call is TRBV4-3, the J call TRBJ2-3, with D perhaps given as TRBD1 or TRBD2 (5 bases each). Trimming removed 1 base from V and 3 bases from J, with 11 bases in between. The CDR3 covers 15 residues. The germline gives CDR1 LGHNA, CDR2 YSLEER.

This clonotype was counted a few times. This chain links TRBV30 with TRBJ2-5; D remains unclear. The germline CDR1 and CDR2 sequences are GTSNPN and SVGIG (reference sequence). Trimming removed 3 bases from V and 5 bases from J, with 7 bases in between. There are 11 residues in the CDR3. CDR3 loop: CAWSKRETQYF. The CDR3 DNA reads TGTGCCTGGAGCAAAAGGGAGACCCAGTACTTC. The complete variable domain, with remaining parts taken from reference TRBV30 and TRBJ2-5, reads SQTIHQWPATLVQPVGSPLSLECTVEGTSNPNLYWYRQAAGRGLQLLFYSVGIGQISSEVPQNLSASRPQDRQFILSSKKLLLSDSGFYLCAWSKRETQYFGPGTRLLVL.

This clonotype was observed at least ten times. The gene calls are TRBV20-1 and TRBJ2-1, with 9 bases that match TRBD2. In germline, CDR1 is DFQATT, CDR2 SNEGSKA (reference sequence). This CDR3 is built from 16 residues. The J segment lost 6 bases and the V segment lost 6 bases, leaving 15 bases of the junction unmatched. CDR3 amino acids: CSAPRPLSGRANEQFF. For the CDR3, the DNA is TGCAGTGCGCCACGGCCTCTTAGCGGGAGAGCCAATGAGCAGTTCTTC.

This clonotype was found once. The chain uses TRBV9 and TRBJ2-1; 10 nucleotides match TRBD2. The CDR3 extends over 15 amino acids. V lost 1 base and J lost 5; bases outside the gene matches: 3. Germline V gene lookup returns CDR1 SGDLS and CDR2 YYNGEE. CDR3 DNA: TGTGCCAGCAGCGTAAGGACTAGCGGAAACAATGAGCAGTTCTTC. Its protein product is CASSVRTSGNNEQFF.